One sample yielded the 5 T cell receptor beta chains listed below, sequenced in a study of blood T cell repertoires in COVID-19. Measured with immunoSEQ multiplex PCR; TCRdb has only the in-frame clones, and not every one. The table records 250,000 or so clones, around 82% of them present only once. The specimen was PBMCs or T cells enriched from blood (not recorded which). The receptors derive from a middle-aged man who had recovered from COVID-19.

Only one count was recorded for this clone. The CDR3 DNA follows: TGTGCCAGCAGCCAAGATTTCACATTCTCTGGAAACACCATATATTTT. Its protein is CASSQDFTFSGNTIYF. The genes are TRBV4-2 and TRBJ1-3, with unresolved D. The CDR3 is 16 amino acids. Germline V CDR1 and CDR2: LGHNA, YNFKEQ. V lost 0 bases to trimming and J lost 0 bases, with 9 bases between them.

The CDR3 sequence is CASTPRPGEQFF. In nucleotides, the CDR3 is TGTGCCAGCACCCCTCGGCCGGGTGAGCAGTTCTTC. The gene calls are TRBV5-4 and TRBJ2-1; D not resolved. The V gene's germline CDR1 is SGHNT and CDR2 YYREEE (reference sequence). CDR3 size: 12 residues. V was clipped by 6 bases and J by 9 bases, with 13 bases between them. The variable domain in full, with the rest retrieved from reference TRBV5-4 and TRBJ2-1, is ETGVTQSPTHLIKTRGQQVTLRCSSQSGHNTVSWYQQALGQGPQFIFQYYREEENGRGNFPPRFSGLQFPNYSSELNVNALELDDSALYLCASTPRPGEQFFGPGTRLTVL.

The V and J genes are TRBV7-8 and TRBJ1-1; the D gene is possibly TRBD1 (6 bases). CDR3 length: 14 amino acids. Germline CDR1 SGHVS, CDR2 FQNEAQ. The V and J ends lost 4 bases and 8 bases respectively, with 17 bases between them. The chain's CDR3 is CASSSRAGAIEAFF. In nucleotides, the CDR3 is TGTGCCAGCAGCTCCCGGGCGGGGGCAATCGAAGCTTTCTTT. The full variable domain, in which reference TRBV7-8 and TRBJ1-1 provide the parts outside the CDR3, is GAGVSQSPRYKVAKRGQDVALRCDPISGHVSLFWYQQALGQGPEFLTYFQNEAQLDKSGLPSDRFFAERPEGSVSTLKIQRTQQEDSAVYLCASSSRAGAIEAFFGQGTRLTVV.

CDR3 in DNA: TGCAGCGTGGGGATGGGTGGGAGGTACAATGAGCAGTTCTTC. This codes for CSVGMGGRYNEQFF. The chain employs TRBV29-1 and TRBJ2-1; weak D call: TRBD2 (6 bases). Trimming stripped 6 bases from V and 4 bases from J, with 16 bases between. The CDR3 extends over 14 amino acids. Germline CDR1 and CDR2: SQVTM and ANQGSEA.

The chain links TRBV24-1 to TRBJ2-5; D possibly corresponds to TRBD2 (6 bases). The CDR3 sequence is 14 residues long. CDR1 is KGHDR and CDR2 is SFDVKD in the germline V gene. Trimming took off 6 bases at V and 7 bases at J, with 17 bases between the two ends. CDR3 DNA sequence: TGTGCCACCAGTAGGTCCCCGGGGGAACGGACCCAGTACTTC. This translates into CATSRSPGERTQYF.